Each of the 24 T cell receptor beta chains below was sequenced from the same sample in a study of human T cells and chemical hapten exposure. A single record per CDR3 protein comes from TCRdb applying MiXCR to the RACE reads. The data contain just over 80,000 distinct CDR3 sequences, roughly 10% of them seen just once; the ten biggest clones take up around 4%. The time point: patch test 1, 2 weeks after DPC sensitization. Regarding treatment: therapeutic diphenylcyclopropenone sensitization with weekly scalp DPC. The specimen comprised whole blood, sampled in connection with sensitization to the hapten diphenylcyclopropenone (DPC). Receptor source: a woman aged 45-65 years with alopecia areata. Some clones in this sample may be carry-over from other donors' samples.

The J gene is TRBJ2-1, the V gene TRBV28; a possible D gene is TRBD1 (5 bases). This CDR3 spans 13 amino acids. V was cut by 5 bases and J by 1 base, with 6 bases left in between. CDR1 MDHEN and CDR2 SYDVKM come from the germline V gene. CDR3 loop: CASSQGSYNEQFF. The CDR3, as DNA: TGTGCCAGCAGTCAGGGTTCCTACAATGAGCAGTTCTTC.

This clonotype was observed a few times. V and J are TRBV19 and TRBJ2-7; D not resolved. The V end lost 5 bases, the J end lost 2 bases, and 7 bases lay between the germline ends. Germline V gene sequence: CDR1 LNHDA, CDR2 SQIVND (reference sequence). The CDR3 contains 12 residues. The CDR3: CASSRGPYEQYF. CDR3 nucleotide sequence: TGTGCCAGTAGTCGAGGACCCTACGAGCAGTACTTC.

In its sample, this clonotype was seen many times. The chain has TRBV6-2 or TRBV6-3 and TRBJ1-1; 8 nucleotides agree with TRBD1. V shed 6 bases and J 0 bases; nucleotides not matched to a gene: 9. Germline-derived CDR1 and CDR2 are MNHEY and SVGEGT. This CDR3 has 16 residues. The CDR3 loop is CASRPGQGSLNTEAFF. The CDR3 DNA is TGTGCCAGCAGACCTGGACAGGGCAGTCTGAACACTGAAGCTTTCTTT.

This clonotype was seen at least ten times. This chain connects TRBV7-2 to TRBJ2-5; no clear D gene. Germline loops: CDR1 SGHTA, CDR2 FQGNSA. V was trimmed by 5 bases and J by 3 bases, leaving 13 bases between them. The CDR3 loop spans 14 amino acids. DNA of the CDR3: TGTGCCAGCAGCCCCCCAGTACAGAAAGAGACCCAGTACTTC. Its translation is CASSPPVQKETQYF.

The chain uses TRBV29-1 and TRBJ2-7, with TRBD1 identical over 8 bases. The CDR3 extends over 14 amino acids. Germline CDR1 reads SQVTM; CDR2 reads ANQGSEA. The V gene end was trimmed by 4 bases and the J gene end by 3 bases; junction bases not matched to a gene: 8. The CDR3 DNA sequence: TGCAGCGTTGTTGTGAGACAGGGGATCTACGAGCAGTACTTC. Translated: CSVVVRQGIYEQYF.

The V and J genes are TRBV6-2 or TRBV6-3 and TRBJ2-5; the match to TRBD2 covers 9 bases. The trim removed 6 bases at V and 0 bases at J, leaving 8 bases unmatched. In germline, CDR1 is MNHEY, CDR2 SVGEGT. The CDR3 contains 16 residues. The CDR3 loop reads CASSVRLAGNQETQYF. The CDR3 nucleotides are TGTGCCAGCAGCGTGAGGCTAGCGGGGAACCAAGAGACCCAGTACTTC.

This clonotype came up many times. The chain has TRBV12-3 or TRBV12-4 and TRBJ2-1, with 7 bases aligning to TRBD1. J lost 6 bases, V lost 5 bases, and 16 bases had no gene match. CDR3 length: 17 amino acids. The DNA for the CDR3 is TGTGCCAGCAGTCCTGAACCCACAGGGGATCTGGGCAATGAGCAGTTCTTC. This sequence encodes CASSPEPTGDLGNEQFF.

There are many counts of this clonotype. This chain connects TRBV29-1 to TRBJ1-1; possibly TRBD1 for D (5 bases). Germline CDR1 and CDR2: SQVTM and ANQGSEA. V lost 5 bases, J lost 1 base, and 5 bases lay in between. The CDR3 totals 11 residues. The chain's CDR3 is CSVQGNTEAFF. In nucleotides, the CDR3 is TGCAGCGTTCAGGGGAACACTGAAGCTTTCTTT.

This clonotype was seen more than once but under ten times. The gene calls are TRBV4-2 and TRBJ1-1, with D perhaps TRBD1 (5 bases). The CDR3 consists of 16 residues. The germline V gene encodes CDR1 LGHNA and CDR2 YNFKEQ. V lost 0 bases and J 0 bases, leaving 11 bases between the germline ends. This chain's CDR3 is CASSQDRAGLNTEAFF. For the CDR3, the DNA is TGTGCCAGCAGCCAAGATAGGGCAGGGTTGAACACTGAAGCTTTCTTT.

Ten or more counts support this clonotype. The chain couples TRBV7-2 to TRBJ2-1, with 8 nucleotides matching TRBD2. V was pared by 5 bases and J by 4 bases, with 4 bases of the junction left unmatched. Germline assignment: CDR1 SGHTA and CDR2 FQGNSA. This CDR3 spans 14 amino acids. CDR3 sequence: CASSPSGSYNEQFF. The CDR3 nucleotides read TGTGCCAGCAGCCCGAGCGGGAGTTACAATGAGCAGTTCTTC.

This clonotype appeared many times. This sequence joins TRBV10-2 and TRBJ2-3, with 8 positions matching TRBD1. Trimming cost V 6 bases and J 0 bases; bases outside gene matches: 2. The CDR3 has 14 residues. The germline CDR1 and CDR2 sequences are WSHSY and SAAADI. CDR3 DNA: TGCGCCAGCAGGAGACAGGGGAGCACAGATACGCAGTATTTT. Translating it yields CASRRQGSTDTQYF.

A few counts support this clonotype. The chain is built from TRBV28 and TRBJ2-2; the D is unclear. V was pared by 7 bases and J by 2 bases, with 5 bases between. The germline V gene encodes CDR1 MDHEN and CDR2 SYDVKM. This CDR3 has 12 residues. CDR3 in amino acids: CASTKNTGELFF. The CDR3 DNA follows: TGTGCCAGCACCAAAAACACCGGGGAGCTGTTTTTT.

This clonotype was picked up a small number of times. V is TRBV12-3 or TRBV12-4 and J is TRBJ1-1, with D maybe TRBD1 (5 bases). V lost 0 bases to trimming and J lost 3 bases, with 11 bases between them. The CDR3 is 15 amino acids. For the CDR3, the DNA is TGTGCCAGCAGTTTAGCTGGGGGTAGGGACACTGAAGCTTTCTTT. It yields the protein CASSLAGGRDTEAFF.

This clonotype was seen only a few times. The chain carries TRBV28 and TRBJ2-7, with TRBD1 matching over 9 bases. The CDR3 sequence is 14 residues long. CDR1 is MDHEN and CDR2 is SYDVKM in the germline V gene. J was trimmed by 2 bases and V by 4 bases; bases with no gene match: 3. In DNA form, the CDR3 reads TGTGCCAGCAGTTGGACAGGGGCCGCCTACGAGCAGTACTTC. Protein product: CASSWTGAAYEQYF.

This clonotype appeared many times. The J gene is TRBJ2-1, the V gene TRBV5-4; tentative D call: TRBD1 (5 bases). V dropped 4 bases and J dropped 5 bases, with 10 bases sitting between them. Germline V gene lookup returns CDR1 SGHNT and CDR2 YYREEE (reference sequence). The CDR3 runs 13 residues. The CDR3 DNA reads TGTGCCAGCAGCGCAGGGTCTGACAATGAGCAGTTCTTC. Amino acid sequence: CASSAGSDNEQFF.

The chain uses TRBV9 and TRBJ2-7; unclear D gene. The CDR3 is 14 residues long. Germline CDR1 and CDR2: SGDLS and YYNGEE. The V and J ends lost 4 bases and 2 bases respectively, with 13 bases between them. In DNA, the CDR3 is TGTGCCAGCAGCCCCCGGACGCCGCCCTACGAGCAGTACTTC. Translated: CASSPRTPPYEQYF.

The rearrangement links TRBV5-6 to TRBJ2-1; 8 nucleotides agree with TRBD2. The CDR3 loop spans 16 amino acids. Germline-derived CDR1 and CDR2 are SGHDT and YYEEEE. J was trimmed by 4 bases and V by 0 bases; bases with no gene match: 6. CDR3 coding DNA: TGTGCCAGCAGCTTGGTAAGCGGGAGCTTGTACAATGAGCAGTTCTTC. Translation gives CASSLVSGSLYNEQFF.

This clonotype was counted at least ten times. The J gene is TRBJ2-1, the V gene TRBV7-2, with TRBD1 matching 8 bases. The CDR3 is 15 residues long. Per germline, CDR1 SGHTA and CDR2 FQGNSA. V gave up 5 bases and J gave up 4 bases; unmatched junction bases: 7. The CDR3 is CASSPDRALYNEQFF. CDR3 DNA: TGTGCCAGCAGCCCGGACAGGGCTCTATACAATGAGCAGTTCTTC. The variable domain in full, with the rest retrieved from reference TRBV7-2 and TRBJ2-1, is GAGVSQSPSNKVTEKGKDVELRCDPISGHTALYWYRQSLGQGLEFLIYFQGNSAPDKSGLPSDRFSAERTGGSVSTLTIQRTQQEDSAVYLCASSPDRALYNEQFFGPGTRLTVL.

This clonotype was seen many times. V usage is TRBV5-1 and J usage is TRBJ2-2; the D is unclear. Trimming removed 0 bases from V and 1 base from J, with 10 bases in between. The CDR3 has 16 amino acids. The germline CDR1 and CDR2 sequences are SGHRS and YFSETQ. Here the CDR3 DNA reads TGCGCCAGCAGCTTGGCCGCGGCGGTGAACACCGGGGAGCTGTTTTTT. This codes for CASSLAAAVNTGELFF.

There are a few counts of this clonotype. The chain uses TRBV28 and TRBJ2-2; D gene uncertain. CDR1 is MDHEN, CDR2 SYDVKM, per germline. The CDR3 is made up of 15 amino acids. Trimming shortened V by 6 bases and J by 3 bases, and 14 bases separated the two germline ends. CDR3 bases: TGTGCCAGCAGCCCTCCTGGGGTGGACACCGGGGAGCTGTTTTTT. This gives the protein CASSPPGVDTGELFF.

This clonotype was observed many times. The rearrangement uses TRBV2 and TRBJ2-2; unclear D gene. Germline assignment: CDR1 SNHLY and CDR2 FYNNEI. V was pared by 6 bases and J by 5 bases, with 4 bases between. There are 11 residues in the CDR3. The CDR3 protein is CASRRTGELFF. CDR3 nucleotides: TGTGCCAGCAGAAGAACCGGGGAGCTGTTTTTT.

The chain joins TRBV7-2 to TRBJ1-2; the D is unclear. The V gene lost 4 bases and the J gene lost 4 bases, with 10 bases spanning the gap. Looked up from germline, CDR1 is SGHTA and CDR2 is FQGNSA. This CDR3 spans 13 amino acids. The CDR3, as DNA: TGTGCCAGCAGCTCCCAATCCGGCTATGGCTACACCTTC. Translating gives CASSSQSGYGYTF. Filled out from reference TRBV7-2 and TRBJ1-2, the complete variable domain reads GAGVSQSPSNKVTEKGKDVELRCDPISGHTALYWYRQSLGQGLEFLIYFQGNSAPDKSGLPSDRFSAERTGGSVSTLTIQRTQQEDSAVYLCASSSQSGYGYTFGSGTRLTVV.

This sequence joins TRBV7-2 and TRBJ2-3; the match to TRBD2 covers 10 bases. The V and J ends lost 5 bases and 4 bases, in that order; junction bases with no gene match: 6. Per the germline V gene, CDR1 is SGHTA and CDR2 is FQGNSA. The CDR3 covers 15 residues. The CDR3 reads CASSPILAGSDTQYF. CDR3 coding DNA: TGTGCCAGCAGCCCGATACTAGCGGGGTCAGATACGCAGTATTTT. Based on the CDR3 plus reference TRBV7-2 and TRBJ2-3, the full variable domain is GAGVSQSPSNKVTEKGKDVELRCDPISGHTALYWYRQSLGQGLEFLIYFQGNSAPDKSGLPSDRFSAERTGGSVSTLTIQRTQQEDSAVYLCASSPILAGSDTQYFGPGTRLTVL.

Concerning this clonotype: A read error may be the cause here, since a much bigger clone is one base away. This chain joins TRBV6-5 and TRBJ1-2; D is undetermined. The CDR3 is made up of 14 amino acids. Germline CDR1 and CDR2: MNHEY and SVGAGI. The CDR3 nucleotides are TGTTCCAGCAGTTACGACCAGCTTAACTATGGCTACACCTTC. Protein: CSSSYDQLNYGYTF.